Listed below are T cell receptor beta chains from one sample, sequenced in a study of blood T cell repertoires in COVID-19. Method: immunoSEQ multiplex PCR; TCRdb's copy keeps in-frame clones and lacks some. This repertoire shows about 200,000 clones, about nine tenths found once; its top ten account for around 3.7%. The sequencing input was PBMCs or T cells enriched from blood (not recorded which). The receptors here all came from a woman aged 25-40 years with acute COVID-19. Both conserved end residues are part of each CDR3. A D gene is named only where the DNA matches it firmly. Clone size is stated in some rows and not others, as once, few, many or a class when expanded.

-	TRBV7-2	TRBJ1-2	TRBD1	CASSFLEGARGYTF	TGTGCCAGCAGCTTCCTAGAGGGGGCACGGGGCTACACCTTC
-	TRBV13	TRBJ2-2	-	CASSLGTGELFF	TGTGCCAGCAGCCTCGGCACCGGGGAGCTGTTTTTT
-	TRBV5-1	TRBJ2-1	-	CASSLQVDRGQFF	TGCGCCAGCAGCCTCCAAGTTGATCGGGGGCAGTTCTTC
-	TRBV4-1	TRBJ2-5	-	CASSQSQGGETQYF	TGCGCCAGCAGCCAGTCACAGGGTGGGGAGACCCAGTACTTC
-	TRBV12-3/TRBV12-4	TRBJ2-5	-	CASSSYQETQYF	TGTGCCAGCAGTTCGTACCAAGAGACCCAGTACTTC
once	TRBV19	TRBJ1-5	TRBD1	CASSPSQGAGNQPQHF	TGTGCCAGTAGTCCGAGTCAGGGGGCGGGAAATCAGCCCCAGCATTTT
-	TRBV28	TRBJ2-7	TRBD2	CASSLGTSSNEQYF	TGTGCCAGCAGTTTGGGGACTAGCTCTAACGAGCAGTACTTC
once	TRBV3-1/TRBV3-2	TRBJ2-2	-	CASSHPVVYSGELFF	TGTGCCAGCAGCCACCCAGTGGTGTACAGCGGGGAGCTGTTTTTT
-	TRBV3-1/TRBV3-2	TRBJ2-2	TRBD1	CASSPHRGYTGELFF	TGTGCCAGCAGCCCCCACAGGGGATACACCGGGGAGCTGTTTTTT
-	TRBV6-5	TRBJ1-1	-	CASSYGRVGNTEAFF	TGTGCCAGCAGTTACGGGAGGGTTGGAAACACTGAAGCTTTCTTT
-	TRBV28	TRBJ1-4	TRBD1	CASSSGTANEKLFF	TGTGCCAGCAGTTCCGGGACAGCGAATGAAAAACTGTTTTTT
once	TRBV6-4	TRBJ1-2	-	CASSVRGGTGYGYTF	TGTGCCAGCAGTGTCCGTGGAGGGACGGGCTATGGCTACACCTTC
-	TRBV6-5	TRBJ1-1	TRBD1	CASRRDSSTEAFF	TGTGCCAGCAGGAGGGACAGTAGCACTGAAGCTTTCTTT
-	TRBV5-5	TRBJ1-4	-	CASSLYGRGTNEKLFF	TGTGCCAGCAGCTTGTATGGGCGGGGCACTAATGAAAAACTGTTTTTT
-	TRBV4-1	TRBJ2-1	TRBD1	CASSPPDRFYNEQFF	TGCGCCAGCAGCCCTCCGGACAGGTTCTACAATGAGCAGTTCTTC
-	TRBV5-1	TRBJ1-1	TRBD1	CASSLMTGTSTEAFF	TGCGCCAGCAGCTTGATGACAGGGACGAGCACTGAAGCTTTCTTT
-	TRBV5-1	TRBJ2-3	TRBD2	CASSLELAGGGTDTQYF	TGCGCCAGCAGCTTGGAACTAGCGGGGGGCGGCACAGATACGCAGTATTTT
-	TRBV6-5	TRBJ1-3	-	CASNPTRGSGNTIYF	TGTGCCAGCAACCCGACTAGGGGATCTGGAAACACCATATATTTT
-	TRBV6-5	TRBJ1-2	TRBD1	CASSTRTGANYGYTF	TGTGCCAGCAGTACCCGAACAGGGGCGAACTATGGCTACACCTTC
-	TRBV5-1	TRBJ2-5	TRBD2	CASRRSGGAEETQYF	TGCGCCAGCAGGAGGAGCGGGGGGGCGGAAGAGACCCAGTACTTC
-	TRBV20-1	TRBJ1-2	-	CSARNDYGYTF	TGCAGTGCCAGGAATGACTATGGCTACACCTTC
-	TRBV9	TRBJ2-3	TRBD1	CASSVALGQGDSDTQYF	TGTGCCAGCAGCGTAGCCTTGGGACAGGGGGACTCAGATACGCAGTATTTT
-	TRBV11-2	TRBJ2-3	TRBD2	CASSSILLSGVTDTQYF	TGTGCCAGCAGCTCGATCCTGCTTAGCGGGGTGACAGATACGCAGTATTTT
-	TRBV9	TRBJ1-6	-	CASSVAGVDSPLHF	TGTGCCAGCAGCGTAGCAGGGGTGGATTCACCCCTCCACTTT
-	TRBV7-3	TRBJ1-3	-	CASSSMGGLGNTIYF	TGTGCCAGCAGCTCGATGGGAGGGTTGGGAAACACCATATATTTT
-	TRBV10-1	TRBJ2-3	-	CASSRGLSETDTQYF	TGCGCCAGCAGTAGGGGACTTAGCGAGACAGATACGCAGTATTTT
-	TRBV3-1/TRBV3-2	TRBJ1-1	-	CASSKQGNTEAFF	TGTGCCAGCAGTAAACAGGGGAACACTGAAGCTTTCTTT
-	TRBV7-9	TRBJ1-2	-	CASSEAGALKDYGYTF	TGTGCCAGCAGCGAAGCGGGGGCGTTGAAAGACTATGGCTACACCTTC
-	TRBV30	TRBJ2-3	TRBD2	CAWSTGTISDTQYF	TGTGCCTGGAGTACCGGGACTATATCTGATACGCAGTATTTT
once	TRBV5-4	TRBJ1-3	-	CASRNGRVEDTIYF	TGTGCCAGCAGGAATGGTCGGGTGGAGGACACCATATATTTT
-	TRBV6-2/TRBV6-3	TRBJ2-4	-	CASSSLSQGFRQYF	TGTGCCAGCAGTTCGTTATCTCAGGGTTTTAGGCAGTACTTC
-	TRBV3-1/TRBV3-2	TRBJ2-7	-	CASRPGRGDEQYF	TGTGCCAGCAGACCGGGTCGAGGTGACGAGCAGTACTTC
-	TRBV6-5	TRBJ1-1	-	CASSPIRQDEAFF	TGTGCCAGCAGTCCGATTAGACAGGATGAAGCTTTCTTT